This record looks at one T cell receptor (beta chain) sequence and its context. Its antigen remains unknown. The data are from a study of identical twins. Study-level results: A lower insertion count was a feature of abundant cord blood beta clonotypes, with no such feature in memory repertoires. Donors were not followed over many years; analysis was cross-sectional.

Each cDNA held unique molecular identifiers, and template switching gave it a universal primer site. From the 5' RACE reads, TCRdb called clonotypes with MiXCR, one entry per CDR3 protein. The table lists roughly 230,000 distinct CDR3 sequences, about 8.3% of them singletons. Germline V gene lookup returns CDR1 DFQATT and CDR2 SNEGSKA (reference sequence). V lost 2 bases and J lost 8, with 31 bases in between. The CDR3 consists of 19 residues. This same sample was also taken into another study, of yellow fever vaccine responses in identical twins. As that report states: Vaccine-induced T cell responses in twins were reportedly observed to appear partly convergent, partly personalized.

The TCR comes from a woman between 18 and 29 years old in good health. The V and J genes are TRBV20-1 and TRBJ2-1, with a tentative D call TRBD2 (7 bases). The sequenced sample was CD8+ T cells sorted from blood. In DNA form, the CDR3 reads TGCAGTGCTAGATTGCGTACGGGGCGGGAGAGGGGGTTGTGGGATGAGCAGTTCTTC. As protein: CSARLRTGRERGLWDEQFF.